The 27 T cell receptor beta chains below come from one sample, sequenced in a study of shared clonotypes between healthy human individuals. Positively selected for CCR7, the CD45RO-negative cells used as naive CD8 cells excluded terminally differentiated effector memory CD45RA+ cells. Measured with immunoSEQ multiplex PCR; TCRdb has only the in-frame clones, and not every one. The table records about 600,000 clones, 98% of them present only once. Specimen: naive CD8+ T cells sorted from blood. The source of these receptors is a man aged 25-45 years in good health.

This clone was seen once. The V and J genes are TRBV7-8 and TRBJ1-1; 10 nucleotides line up with TRBD1. Germline CDR1 SGHVS, CDR2 FQNEAQ. The CDR3 consists of 16 residues. The J segment lost 8 bases and the V segment lost 5 bases, leaving 14 bases of the junction unmatched. CDR3 sequence (DNA): TGTGCCAGCAGCGCATCGACAGGGGGCCCAGGACGAGAAGCTTTCTTT. Translation gives CASSASTGGPGREAFF.

The genes are TRBV4-1 and TRBJ2-2, with 9 positions matching TRBD1. The V segment lost 4 bases and the J segment 7 bases; nucleotides outside the gene matches: 7. Germline assignment: CDR1 MGHRA and CDR2 YSYEKL. There are 15 residues in the CDR3. CDR3 sequence (DNA): TGCGCCAGCAGCCCCCGGGACAGGGCGATCGGGGAGCTGTTTTTT. It yields the protein CASSPRDRAIGELFF.

This chain uses TRBV11-2 with TRBJ2-3; either TRBD1 or TRBD2 may supply D (5 bases each). Germline CDR1 is SGHAT and CDR2 is FQNNGV. This CDR3 region has 17 residues. The V end was cut by 1 base, the J end by 2 bases, with 16 bases between. For the CDR3, the DNA is TGTGCCAGCAGCTTAGGAGAACAAACGGGGCTCACAGATACGCAGTATTTT. Translated, it gives CASSLGEQTGLTDTQYF.

The CDR3 here is CASSFPLQGGKLFF. CDR3 DNA: TGTGCCAGCAGCTTCCCACTACAGGGCGGAAAACTGTTTTTT. The genes are TRBV11-2 and TRBJ1-4; the D gene is possibly TRBD1 (6 bases). CDR3 length equals 14 residues. The germline V and J ends were trimmed by 3 bases and 10 bases, with 15 bases remaining between them. Germline assignment: CDR1 SGHAT and CDR2 FQNNGV. Supplemented by reference TRBV11-2 and TRBJ1-4, the full variable domain reads EAGVAQSPRYKIIEKRQSVAFWCNPISGHATLYWYQQILGQGPKLLIQFQNNGVVDDSQLPKDRFSAERLKGVDSTLKIQPAKLEDSAVYLCASSFPLQGGKLFFGSGTQLSVL.

J is TRBJ1-3 and V is TRBV29-1; D gene unclear. The CDR3 extends over 12 amino acids. Germline values: CDR1 SQVTM, CDR2 ANQGSEA. Trimming left V 1 base short and J 4 bases short, with 5 bases between. CDR3 residues: CSVEGRGNTIYF. For the CDR3, the DNA is TGCAGCGTTGAAGGGAGGGGAAACACCATATATTTT.

For this clone: Other DNA sequences of this sample code for an identical CDR3. The V call is TRBV7-9, the J call TRBJ2-7; D not resolved. Germline V gene lookup returns CDR1 SEHNR and CDR2 FQNEAQ (reference sequence). The CDR3 is 13 residues long. V was pared by 1 base and J by 1 base, with 5 bases between. CDR3 residues: CASSLDSSYEQYF. CDR3 nucleotides: TGTGCCAGCAGCTTAGACAGTTCCTACGAGCAGTACTTC.

The rearrangement links TRBV6-5 to TRBJ1-1; no definite D call. This CDR3 has 15 residues. Germline CDR1 MNHEY, CDR2 SVGAGI. V shed 0 bases and J shed 0 bases, with 8 bases lying between them. CDR3 in amino acids: CASSYSGFMNTEAFF. CDR3 DNA: TGTGCCAGCAGTTACTCGGGCTTCATGAACACTGAAGCTTTCTTT.

The V call is TRBV13, the J call TRBJ1-5; the D gene is possibly TRBD1 (5 bases). Per the germline V gene, CDR1 is PRHDT and CDR2 is FYEKMQ (reference sequence). The CDR3 length is 14 residues. With 5 bases removed from V and 4 bases from J, the gap between germline ends came to 12 bases. CDR3 sequence reads: CASSLRGENQPQHF. The CDR3 DNA sequence: TGTGCCAGCAGCCTCCGGGGGGAAAATCAGCCCCAGCATTTT.

This clone showed up just once. The CDR3 DNA follows: TGTGCCAGCAGCTCTAGCGGGAGTAACCAAGAGACCCAGTACTTC. Protein product: CASSSSGSNQETQYF. The rearrangement links TRBV11-3 to TRBJ2-5; 10 nucleotides agree with TRBD2. CDR1 is SGHNT, CDR2 YENEEA, per germline. This CDR3 comprises 15 residues. V dropped 4 bases and J dropped 0; count of bases not matched to a gene: 2.

This clone was seen just once. CDR3 sequence (DNA): TGTGCCAGCAGCTTTAGGCACTACGAGCAGTACTTC. This gives the protein CASSFRHYEQYF. The gene calls are TRBV7-9 and TRBJ2-7; D uncertain. CDR1 SEHNR and CDR2 FQNEAQ come from the germline V gene (reference sequence). Trimming removed 3 bases from V and 3 bases from J, with 6 bases in between. There are 12 residues in the CDR3.

V gene TRBV7-2 combines with J gene TRBJ2-1; D not resolved. The V gene lost 3 bases and the J gene lost 0 bases, with 3 bases spanning the gap. The CDR3 runs 13 residues. Per germline, CDR1 SGHTA and CDR2 FQGNSA. The CDR3: CASSFISYNEQFF. CDR3 nucleotide sequence: TGTGCCAGCAGCTTTATCTCCTACAATGAGCAGTTCTTC.

CDR3 in DNA: TGCGCCAGCAGCCAAGAGAGGGGTATCGACGAGCAGTACTTC. Protein product: CASSQERGIDEQYF. The rearrangement uses TRBV4-1 and TRBJ2-7; either TRBD1 or TRBD2 may fit D (5 bases each). Germline V CDR1 and CDR2: MGHRA, YSYEKL. Trimming removed 0 bases at V and 5 bases at J, with 11 bases between. The CDR3 consists of 14 residues.

J is TRBJ2-7 and V is TRBV7-2, with no clear D. V shed 5 bases and J shed 1 base, with 12 bases lying between them. Per germline, CDR1 SGHTA and CDR2 FQGNSA. This CDR3 has 14 residues. The CDR3 nucleotides read TGTGCCAGCAGCCCGGGCGGCCCGTCCTACGAGCAGTACTTC. Its protein product is CASSPGGPSYEQYF.

V usage is TRBV7-8 and J usage is TRBJ1-5; D possibly corresponds to TRBD1 (6 bases). The V end lost 7 bases, the J end lost 4 bases, and 20 bases lay between the germline ends. The V gene's germline CDR1 is SGHVS and CDR2 FQNEAQ. This CDR3 spans 16 amino acids. The CDR3, as DNA: TGTGCCAGCACCTGGGGGGGCTGGGAGGCTAATCAGCCCCAGCATTTT. Its protein product is CASTWGGWEANQPQHF.

This rearrangement joins TRBV28 to TRBJ2-5, with TRBD2 identical over 10 bases. The V gene's germline CDR1 is MDHEN and CDR2 SYDVKM. The CDR3 consists of 17 residues. V gave up 2 bases and J gave up 5 bases; unmatched junction bases: 11. Written as DNA, the CDR3 is TGTGCCAGCAGTTTAATGGGTCTAGCGGGAGTGGGGGAGACCCAGTACTTC. Its protein is CASSLMGLAGVGETQYF.

This clone was counted a single time. This sequence joins TRBV25-1 and TRBJ1-1; unclear D gene. With 5 bases removed from V and 10 bases from J, the gap between germline ends came to 17 bases. The CDR3 has 13 amino acids. The V gene's germline CDR1 is MGHDK and CDR2 SYGVNS. CDR3 nucleotide sequence: TGTGCCAGCAGTTATCTTCCCGGGAGGGCAGCTTTCTTT. Its translation: CASSYLPGRAAFF.

The rearrangement joins TRBV5-4 to TRBJ2-2, with D maybe TRBD1 (5 bases). CDR1 and CDR2 (germline): SGHNT, YYREEE (reference sequence). V was pared by 1 base and J by 4 bases, with 11 bases between. This CDR3 comprises 15 residues. The CDR3 protein is CASSLLGRGTGELFF. DNA of the CDR3: TGTGCCAGCAGCTTGTTGGGGCGCGGCACCGGGGAGCTGTTTTTT.

The V gene is TRBV11-2, the J gene TRBJ2-1, with TRBD2 identical over 10 bases. Trimming at V came to 0 bases and at J to 1 base, leaving 3 bases not matched to a gene. The CDR3 has 17 residues. Germline V gene data show CDR1 as SGHAT and CDR2 as FQNNGV. Here the CDR3 reads CASSLDGLADSYNEQFF. The CDR3 DNA sequence: TGTGCCAGCAGCTTAGATGGACTAGCGGATTCCTACAATGAGCAGTTCTTC.

The chain recombines TRBV11-2 with TRBJ2-1; D may be TRBD2 (5 bases). Trimming pared 7 bases from V and 0 bases from J, leaving 16 bases between. CDR3 length equals 16 residues. The germline V gene has CDR1 SGHAT and CDR2 FQNNGV. CDR3 sequence: CASMPFRTVSYNEQFF. The CDR3 DNA is TGTGCCAGCATGCCCTTCCGGACTGTCTCCTACAATGAGCAGTTCTTC.

The gene calls are TRBV6-1 and TRBJ2-5, with 8 positions matching TRBD2. The V segment lost 5 bases and the J segment 2 bases; nucleotides outside the gene matches: 7. The germline CDR1 and CDR2 sequences are MNHNS and SASEGT. The CDR3 sequence is 15 residues long. The CDR3 spells CASSLLAGLQETQYF. The CDR3 DNA sequence: TGTGCCAGCAGTCTCTTAGCGGGATTACAAGAGACCCAGTACTTC.

Regarding this clone: Other DNA sequences from this sample encode an identical CDR3 as well. The CDR3 protein is CASSEGLAGYNEQFF. CDR3 DNA: TGTGCCAGCAGTGAAGGGCTAGCAGGTTACAATGAGCAGTTCTTC. This chain links TRBV2 with TRBJ2-1; TRBD2 might be the D (5 bases). Per the germline V gene, CDR1 is SNHLY and CDR2 is FYNNEI. Trimming pared 1 base from V and 4 bases from J, leaving 11 bases between. The CDR3 is 15 amino acids. The full variable domain, its missing parts supplied by reference TRBV2 and TRBJ2-1, is EPEVTQTPSHQVTQMGQEVILRCVPISNHLYFYWYRQILGQKVEFLVSFYNNEISEKSEIFDDQFSVERPDGSNFTLKIRSTKLEDSAMYFCASSEGLAGYNEQFFGPGTRLTVL.

The chain has TRBV5-1 and TRBJ2-7; D is perhaps TRBD1 or TRBD2 (5 bases each). Trimming pared 0 bases from V and 2 bases from J, leaving 9 bases between. CDR3 length: 14 residues. From germline, CDR1 is SGHRS and CDR2 YFSETQ. CDR3 protein: CASSLGDGAYEQYF. As DNA, the CDR3 is TGCGCCAGCAGCTTGGGGGACGGCGCCTACGAGCAGTACTTC.

The gene calls are TRBV7-9 and TRBJ2-1; 9 positions agree with TRBD2. From germline, CDR1 is SEHNR and CDR2 FQNEAQ (reference sequence). The length of the CDR3 is 15 residues. The V gene end was trimmed by 4 bases and the J gene end by 4 bases; junction bases not matched to a gene: 5. CDR3 in DNA: TGTGCCAGCAGCTCCCGGACTAGCGTATACAATGAGCAGTTCTTC. Translated, it gives CASSSRTSVYNEQFF.

The genes are TRBV6-6 and TRBJ2-3; a weak D match, TRBD2 (5 bases). The CDR3 totals 15 residues. CDR1 and CDR2 from the germline V gene are MNHNY and SVGAGI (reference sequence). Trimming shortened V by 5 bases and J by 0 bases, and 12 bases separated the two germline ends. The CDR3 here is CASSEASQSTDTQYF. CDR3 nucleotide sequence: TGTGCCAGCAGTGAGGCTAGCCAAAGCACAGATACGCAGTATTTT.

V and J are TRBV5-1 and TRBJ1-5; D call uncertain. Germline V gene sequence: CDR1 SGHRS, CDR2 YFSETQ. V gave up 0 bases and J gave up 0 bases, with 13 bases separating them. The CDR3 is 17 residues long. The CDR3 DNA reads TGCGCCAGCAGCTTGGCCCCGGCAGAGTATAGCAATCAGCCCCAGCATTTT. Amino acid sequence: CASSLAPAEYSNQPQHF.

The V call is TRBV7-9, the J call TRBJ2-7, with D possibly matching TRBD2 (7 bases). V was cut by 4 bases and J by 5 bases, with 9 bases left in between. Germline V gene data show CDR1 as SEHNR and CDR2 as FQNEAQ (reference sequence). The CDR3 runs 12 residues. The CDR3 DNA is TGTGCCAGCAGCTGGGGGGGCGACGAGCAGTACTTC. Amino acid sequence: CASSWGGDEQYF.

This clone was seen only once. The chain links TRBV19 to TRBJ1-5; D gene ambiguous. Germline CDR1 LNHDA, CDR2 SQIVND (reference sequence). The CDR3 length is 14 residues. The V end was cut by 2 bases, the J end by 4 bases, with 9 bases between. CDR3 in amino acids: CASSIMNGNQPQHF. CDR3 bases: TGTGCCAGTAGTATAATGAATGGGAATCAGCCCCAGCATTTT.